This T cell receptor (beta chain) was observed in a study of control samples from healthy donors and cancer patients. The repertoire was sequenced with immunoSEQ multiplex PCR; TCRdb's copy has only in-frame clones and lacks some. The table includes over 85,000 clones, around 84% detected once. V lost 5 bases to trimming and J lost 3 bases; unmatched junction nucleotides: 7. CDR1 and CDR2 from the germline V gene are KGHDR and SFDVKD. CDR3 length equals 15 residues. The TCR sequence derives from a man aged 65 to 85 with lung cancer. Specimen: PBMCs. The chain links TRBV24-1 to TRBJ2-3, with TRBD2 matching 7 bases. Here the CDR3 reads CATSGRTSNTDTQYF. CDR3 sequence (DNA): TGTGCCACCAGTGGCCGGACTAGTAATACAGATACGCAGTATTTT.